This TCR beta chain was identified in a study of identifying expanded T cells in peripheral blood. The study, taken as a whole, reports: About 1.2 clones differed between technical replicates, versus around 15 and 19 over time. Clone count variance between roughly 2-week samples rose with total template count.

Details on this clone: The antigen is unknown.

Germline lookup yields CDR1 SGHDT and CDR2 YYEEEE. With 1 base removed from V and 0 bases from J, the gap between germline ends came to 16 bases. This CDR3 region has 17 residues. The repertoire was sequenced with immunoSEQ multiplex PCR; TCRdb's copy has only in-frame clones and lacks some. This sample yields about 100,000 clones, of which about 90% are seen a single time; about 5.6% belongs to the top ten. Collection occurred without any documented infections or immune events in donors. Sequences were obtained from blood. The TCR was taken from a person aged 18 to 75 in good health. The genes are TRBV5-6 and TRBJ1-1, with D unresolved. The CDR3 DNA follows: TGTGCCAGCAGCTTGCGTGCAACGATAGGAGTGAACACTGAAGCTTTCTTT. It codes for CASSLRATIGVNTEAFF.